This entry lists 8 T cell receptor beta chains sequenced from one sample in a study of CD8 T cells in ankylosing spondylitis. TCRdb reanalysed the 5' RACE reads using MiXCR and keeps one entry per CDR3 protein. This sample has about 340,000 distinct CDR3 sequences, with about 15% found just once. Sequences were obtained from blood, either unsorted or a sorted T cell fraction (not recorded which). These receptors were collected from a male donor with ankylosing spondylitis or in good health (not recorded which).

V usage is TRBV18 and J usage is TRBJ1-1, with TRBD1 as a possible D gene (5 bases). This CDR3 spans 13 amino acids. The V end was cut by 9 bases, the J end by 5 bases, with 16 bases between. CDR1 is KGHSH, CDR2 LQKENI, per germline. The CDR3 reads CASSTGGVTEAFF. DNA of the CDR3: TGTGCCAGTTCAACCGGGGGGGTAACTGAAGCTTTCTTT.

The chain is built from TRBV6-2 or TRBV6-3 and TRBJ1-1; D gene ambiguous. Germline V CDR1 and CDR2: MNHEY, SVGEGT. This CDR3 region has 11 residues. Between the trimmed V and J ends, which lost 3 bases and 7 bases, there was a span of 6 bases. CDR3 sequence: CASSYYREAFF. Written as DNA, the CDR3 is TGTGCCAGCAGTTATTACCGTGAAGCTTTCTTT.

The rearrangement joins TRBV3-1 to TRBJ2-3, with 10 bases that match TRBD2. This CDR3 spans 16 amino acids. Trimming removed 4 bases from V and 0 bases from J; junction bases left unmatched: 4. Germline loops: CDR1 LGHDT, CDR2 YNNKEL (reference sequence). CDR3: CASSRGAGGSTDTQYF. The DNA of the CDR3 is TGTGCCAGCAGCCGTGGAGCGGGAGGGAGCACAGATACGCAGTATTTT.

This clonotype has more than one count but fewer than ten. This rearrangement joins TRBV20-1 to TRBJ2-5, with 11 bases identical to TRBD2. V gave up 1 base and J gave up 4 bases; unmatched junction bases: 8. Germline lookup yields CDR1 DFQATT and CDR2 SNEGSKA (reference sequence). The CDR3 covers 16 residues. CDR3 DNA sequence: TGCAGTGCTAGAGGTACCGCTCTAGCGGGAGGAGAGACCCAGTACTTC. This gives the protein CSARGTALAGGETQYF.

The V gene is TRBV15, the J gene TRBJ1-2, with D uncertain. There are 14 residues in the CDR3. Trimming cost V 0 bases and J 7 bases, with 12 bases left between them. Per germline, CDR1 LNHNV and CDR2 YYDKDF (reference sequence). The CDR3 region is CATSRDHQVFGYTF. The DNA for the CDR3 is TGTGCCACCAGCAGAGATCACCAGGTATTTGGCTACACCTTC. Variable domain in full (rest from reference TRBV15 and TRBJ1-2): DAMVIQNPRYQVTQFGKPVTLSCSQTLNHNVMYWYQQKSSQAPKLLFHYYDKDFNNEADTPDNFQSRRPNTSFCFLDIRSPGLGDTAMYLCATSRDHQVFGYTFGSGTRLTVV.

The chain recombines TRBV2 with TRBJ1-6; the match to TRBD1 covers 7 bases. Germline CDR1 reads SNHLY; CDR2 reads FYNNEI. V lost 6 bases and J lost 2; bases outside the gene matches: 4. The CDR3 sequence is 15 residues long. CDR3 nucleotides: TGTGCCAGCAGGGCAACAGGGGCCTATAATTCACCCCTCCACTTT. It specifies CASRATGAYNSPLHF.

This clonotype was seen a handful of times. This sequence joins TRBV10-3 and TRBJ1-2; 7 bases line up with TRBD1. Germline V CDR1 and CDR2: ENHRY, SYGVKD. CDR3 length: 14 amino acids. The ends lost 2 bases at V and 2 bases at J; junction bases unmatched: 2. Written as DNA, the CDR3 is TGTGCCATCAGTGAGGACAGGGCCAACTATGGCTACACCTTC. Translation: CAISEDRANYGYTF.

This clonotype was picked up many times. V is TRBV29-1 and J is TRBJ2-3, with D uncertain. CDR1 and CDR2 (germline): SQVTM, ANQGSEA. The CDR3 loop spans 11 amino acids. Deletions cut 4 bases from V and 3 bases from J, with 5 bases between. CDR3 region: CSVARTDTQYF. The CDR3 nucleotides are TGCAGCGTTGCCAGAACAGATACGCAGTATTTT.